The TCR beta chain described here comes from a study of Tregs in tolerant kidney transplant recipients. Study-wide findings and caveats: Biological reproducibility was not directly addressed, but technical replication error appeared minimal. Tregs expanded with activated donor B cells seemed most donor-specific.

CDR3 length: 15 amino acids. From germline, CDR1 is SGHAT and CDR2 FQNNGV. With 5 bases clipped from V and 6 bases from J, the junction kept 4 bases outside the gene matches. Unstimulated regulatory T cells (CD4+CD25+CD127-), CD4+CD25- non-regulatory cells, CD4 and CD8 cells were FACS-sorted from thawed PBMCs. Comment on this clone: Its antigen is undetermined.

Profiled with immunoSEQ multiplex PCR; TCRdb holds only in-frame clones, not every one. The data show tens of thousands of clones, roughly 89% seen once. The V gene is TRBV11-2, the J gene TRBJ2-1; the match to TRBD2 covers 13 bases. The specimen was CD4+ T cells from blood. The receptor's source is a human donor in good health. The DNA for the CDR3 is TGTGCCAGCAGCCTGACTAGCGGGAGGTTCAATGAGCAGTTCTTC. Its translation is CASSLTSGRFNEQFF.